The rows below give T cell receptor beta chains drawn from one sample of a study of shared clonotypes between healthy human individuals. Method: immunoSEQ multiplex PCR; TCRdb's copy keeps in-frame clones and lacks some. Of some 2.3 million clones listed, more than 80% are singletons. The sequenced material came from naive CD4+ T cells from PBMCs. The receptors shown here come from a young man in good health. Some clones in this sample may be carry-over from other donors' samples. Each CDR3 is given with its conserved first and last residue. Fields, in order: J gene, clone size, V gene, D gene, CDR3 protein, CDR3 DNA. D genes are given only for firm matches. The size of a clone is reported for some rows only, either as once, few or many, or as a class for expanded clones.

TRBJ2-1,NA,TRBV18,TRBD2,CASSPYVPGLAPYNEQFF,TGTGCCAGCTCACCATATGTCCCGGGACTAGCGCCCTACAATGAGCAGTTCTTC
TRBJ2-7,few,TRBV6-6,NA,CASSYTGALSYEQYF,TGTGCCAGCAGTTACACAGGCGCCCTCTCCTACGAGCAGTACTTC
TRBJ2-1,NA,TRBV14,NA,CASSQLVGGNGFYNEQFF,TGTGCCAGCAGCCAATTAGTGGGCGGGAATGGCTTCTACAATGAGCAGTTCTTC
TRBJ2-1,NA,TRBV7-3,NA,CASSSSPPGEQFF,TGTGCCAGCAGCTCATCCCCACCGGGTGAGCAGTTCTTC
TRBJ1-1,once,TRBV18,NA,CASSPPGRASDTEAFF,TGTGCCAGCTCACCACCGGGCAGGGCCTCCGACACTGAAGCTTTCTTT
TRBJ2-3,NA,TRBV5-1,TRBD2,CASTSGAQVDTQYF,TGCGCCAGCACTAGCGGGGCCCAGGTAGATACGCAGTATTTT
TRBJ2-3,NA,TRBV28,TRBD1,CASRDRASTDTQYF,TGTGCCAGCCGGGACAGGGCCAGCACAGATACGCAGTATTTT
TRBJ1-3,NA,TRBV6-1,NA,CASSETDNSGNTIYF,TGTGCCAGCAGTGAGACGGATAACTCTGGAAACACCATATATTTT
TRBJ2-1,once,TRBV29-1,NA,CSVGVMRQNNEQFF,TGCAGCGTGGGGGTTATGCGACAGAACAATGAGCAGTTCTTC
TRBJ1-5,once,TRBV5-1,TRBD1,CASSLEGTDYQPQHF,TGCGCCAGCAGCTTGGAGGGGACAGACTATCAGCCCCAGCATTTT
TRBJ1-4,NA,TRBV2,NA,CASSEAGTTNEKLFF,TGTGCCAGCAGTGAAGCCGGGACAACTAATGAAAAACTGTTTTTT
TRBJ2-1,NA,TRBV7-6,NA,CASSPLPPPYNEQFF,TGTGCCAGCAGCCCGCTTCCCCCGCCTTACAATGAGCAGTTCTTC
TRBJ2-1,NA,TRBV4-3,NA,CASSGRGVNEQFF,TGCGCCAGCAGCGGGCGGGGAGTTAATGAGCAGTTCTTC
TRBJ2-1,NA,TRBV9,NA,CASSVATERKNSYNEQFF,TGTGCCAGCAGCGTAGCTACTGAACGGAAAAACTCCTACAATGAGCAGTTCTTC
TRBJ1-3,NA,TRBV5-1,NA,CASSYGTLGNTIYF,TGCGCCAGCAGCTACGGGACACTTGGAAACACCATATATTTT
TRBJ1-3,NA,TRBV7-2,NA,CASGREPGNTIYF,TGTGCCAGCGGCAGGGAGCCTGGAAACACCATATATTTT
TRBJ1-2,NA,TRBV28,TRBD1,CAAGGHFNYGYTF,TGTGCCGCAGGGGGCCATTTTAACTATGGCTACACCTTC
TRBJ1-1,NA,TRBV5-4,TRBD1,CASQAWAGGEAFF,TGTGCCAGTCAAGCTTGGGCAGGGGGTGAGGCTTTCTTT
TRBJ1-4,NA,TRBV6-6,NA,CASSPGQGSFEKLFF,TGTGCCAGCAGTCCAGGTCAGGGGAGTTTTGAAAAACTGTTTTTT
TRBJ1-3,NA,TRBV7-9,NA,CASSPPGNAGNTIYF,TGTGCCAGCAGCCCCCCGGGGAACGCTGGAAACACCATATATTTT
TRBJ2-5,NA,TRBV2,NA,CASRAGVQETQYF,TGTGCCAGCAGGGCAGGAGTTCAAGAGACCCAGTACTTC
TRBJ2-6,NA,TRBV6-5,NA,CASSYLGTGANVLTF,TGTGCCAGCAGTTACCTAGGAACTGGGGCCAACGTCCTGACTTTC
TRBJ1-1,few,TRBV28,NA,CASSLQDTEAFF,TGTGCCAGCAGTTTACAGGACACTGAAGCTTTCTTT
TRBJ2-7,once,TRBV28,TRBD2,CASNPPSGVWYEQYF,TGTGCCAGCAACCCTCCTAGCGGGGTTTGGTACGAGCAGTACTTC
TRBJ2-3,NA,TRBV7-8,TRBD2,CASSLAGRIGSTDTQYF,TGTGCCAGCAGCTTAGCCGGGAGGATCGGTAGCACAGATACGCAGTATTTT
TRBJ2-7,NA,TRBV6-1,NA,CASSEALFTYEQYF,TGTGCCAGCAGTGAAGCGCTGTTTACCTACGAGCAGTACTTC
TRBJ1-1,NA,TRBV6-5,NA,CASTLDPRVNTEAFF,TGTGCCAGCACCCTAGACCCTCGGGTGAACACTGAAGCTTTCTTT
TRBJ2-1,NA,TRBV9,NA,CASTGISKNEQFF,TGTGCCAGCACAGGGATAAGCAAGAATGAGCAGTTCTTC
TRBJ2-1,NA,TRBV7-9,TRBD2,CASGAMVLAGYNEQFF,TGTGCCAGCGGAGCAATGGTACTAGCGGGGTACAATGAGCAGTTCTTC
TRBJ2-1,once,TRBV6-1,NA,CASSLYNEQFF,TGTGCCAGCAGTCTTTACAATGAGCAGTTCTTC
TRBJ2-7,NA,TRBV7-3,NA,CASSLLGGVSYEQYF,TGTGCCAGCAGCTTACTAGGCGGGGTATCCTACGAGCAGTACTTC
TRBJ2-1,NA,TRBV28,NA,CASSFRDNYNEQFF,TGTGCCAGCAGCTTCCGGGACAACTACAATGAGCAGTTCTTC
TRBJ2-5,NA,TRBV2,NA,CASFPVGETQYF,TGTGCCAGCTTCCCAGTCGGAGAGACCCAGTACTTC
TRBJ2-7,NA,TRBV7-3,NA,CASSLGSGLTYEQYF,TGTGCCAGCAGCTTAGGGTCCGGGCTAACCTACGAGCAGTACTTC
TRBJ1-1,NA,TRBV7-2,TRBD1,CASIPSGTGETEAFF,TGTGCCAGCATCCCGTCCGGGACAGGGGAGACTGAAGCTTTCTTT
TRBJ2-7,NA,TRBV5-1,NA,CASGVSDGGYEQYF,TGCGCCAGCGGGGTTTCGGACGGGGGCTACGAGCAGTACTTC
TRBJ1-2,NA,TRBV5-1,NA,CASSLNGQNYGYTF,TGCGCCAGCAGCTTGAACGGACAGAACTATGGCTACACCTTC
TRBJ1-1,NA,TRBV18,NA,CASSPLAGLGNTEAFF,TGTGCCAGCTCACCACTCGCAGGGTTGGGCAACACTGAAGCTTTCTTT
TRBJ1-1,NA,TRBV4-2,NA,CASSQASSPLMNTEAFF,TGTGCCAGCAGCCAAGCCTCGAGCCCTCTTATGAACACTGAAGCTTTCTTT
TRBJ1-3,NA,TRBV5-4,NA,CASSLVGGSGNTIYF,TGTGCCAGCAGCTTGGTAGGAGGGTCTGGAAACACCATATATTTT
TRBJ2-7,NA,TRBV19,NA,CASSNSASSLEQYF,TGTGCCAGTAGTAATAGCGCGAGTAGCCTCGAGCAGTACTTC
TRBJ2-3,NA,TRBV4-2,NA,CASSQEDTQYF,TGTGCCAGCAGCCAGGAAGATACGCAGTATTTT
TRBJ2-7,once,TRBV30,NA,CAWSVHSITSEQYF,TGTGCCTGGAGTGTTCATAGCATAACCTCCGAGCAGTACTTC
TRBJ1-5,NA,TRBV28,NA,CASTPGGGYNQPQHF,TGTGCCAGTACACCGGGTGGGGGGTACAATCAGCCCCAGCATTTT
TRBJ2-5,NA,TRBV11-3,TRBD2,CASSLGAGGQETQYF,TGTGCCAGCAGCTTGGGAGCGGGGGGGCAAGAGACCCAGTACTTC
TRBJ1-2,NA,TRBV27,NA,CASSSIRTGVGYTF,TGTGCCAGCAGCTCTATAAGGACGGGTGTTGGCTACACCTTC
TRBJ2-7,NA,TRBV28,NA,CASTVWGKSYEQYF,TGTGCCAGCACCGTATGGGGGAAGAGCTACGAGCAGTACTTC
TRBJ1-3,NA,TRBV15,NA,CATSRRQGRPTSGNTIYF,TGTGCCACCAGCAGACGCCAGGGACGGCCCACCTCTGGAAACACCATATATTTT
TRBJ2-1,NA,TRBV7-8,TRBD2,CASSLGTLAGSYNEQFF,TGTGCCAGCAGCTTAGGTACCCTAGCGGGGTCTTACAATGAGCAGTTCTTC
TRBJ2-5,NA,TRBV9,NA,CASSVAGSGQGTQYF,TGTGCCAGCAGCGTTGCTGGTAGCGGTCAGGGGACCCAGTACTTC
TRBJ2-4,NA,TRBV18,NA,CASSPDKIQYF,TGTGCCAGCTCACCGGACAAGATTCAGTACTTC